The sequence of this T cell receptor beta chain was determined in a study of blood T cell repertoires in COVID-19. Sequenced by immunoSEQ multiplex PCR; TCRdb stores in-frame clones only, minus some. This sample has 13,000 or so clones, with approximately 90% found just once. The length of the CDR3 is 13 residues. After removal of 5 bases from V and 8 bases from J, the junction contained 7 bases not matched to a gene. This clone turned up a few times. This TCR came from a human donor in a cohort sampled during active COVID-19. This sequence joins TRBV12-3 or TRBV12-4 and TRBJ1-2; 8 bases are shared with TRBD1. The sequencing sample was made of peripheral blood. The CDR3 DNA sequence: TGTGCCAGCAGTCTGGACAGGGTAGAAGGCTACACCTTC. Translating gives CASSLDRVEGYTF.